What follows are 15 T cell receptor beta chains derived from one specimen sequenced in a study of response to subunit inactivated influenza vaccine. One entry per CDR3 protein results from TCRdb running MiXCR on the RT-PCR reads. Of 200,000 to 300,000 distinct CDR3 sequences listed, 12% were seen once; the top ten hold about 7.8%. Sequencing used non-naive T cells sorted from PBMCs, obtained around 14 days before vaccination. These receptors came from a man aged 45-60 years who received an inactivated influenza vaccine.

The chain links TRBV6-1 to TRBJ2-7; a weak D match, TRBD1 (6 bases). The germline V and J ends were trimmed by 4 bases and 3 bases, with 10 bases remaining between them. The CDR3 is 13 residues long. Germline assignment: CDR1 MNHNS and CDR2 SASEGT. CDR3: CASSGTANYEQYF. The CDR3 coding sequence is TGTGCCAGCAGTGGGACAGCAAACTACGAGCAGTACTTC.

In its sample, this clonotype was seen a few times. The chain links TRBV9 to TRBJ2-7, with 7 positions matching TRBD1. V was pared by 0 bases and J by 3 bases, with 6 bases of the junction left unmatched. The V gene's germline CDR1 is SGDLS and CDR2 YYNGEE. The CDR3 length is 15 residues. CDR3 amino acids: CASSVAWGTVYEQYF. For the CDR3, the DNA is TGTGCCAGCAGCGTAGCTTGGGGGACAGTCTACGAGCAGTACTTC.

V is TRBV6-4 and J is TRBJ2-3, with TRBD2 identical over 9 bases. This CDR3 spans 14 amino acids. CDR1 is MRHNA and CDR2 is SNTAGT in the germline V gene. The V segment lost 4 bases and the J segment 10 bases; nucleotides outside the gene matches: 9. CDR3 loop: CASSAAGGPSAQYF. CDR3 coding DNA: TGTGCCAGCAGTGCTGCGGGGGGGCCCTCCGCGCAGTATTTT.

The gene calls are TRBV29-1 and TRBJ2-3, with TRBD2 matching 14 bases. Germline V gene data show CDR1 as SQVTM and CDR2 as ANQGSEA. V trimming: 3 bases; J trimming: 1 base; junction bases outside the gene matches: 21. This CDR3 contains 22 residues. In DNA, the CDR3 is TGCAGCGTTGAGATTGACCGCCGGGTGACTAGCGGGAGGGCGAAGGGCACAGATACGCAGTATTTT. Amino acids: CSVEIDRRVTSGRAKGTDTQYF.

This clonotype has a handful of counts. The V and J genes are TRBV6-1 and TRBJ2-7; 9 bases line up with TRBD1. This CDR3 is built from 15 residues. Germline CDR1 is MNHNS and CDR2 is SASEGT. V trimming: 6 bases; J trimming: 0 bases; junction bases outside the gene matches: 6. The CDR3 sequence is CASSDGQGSSYEQYF. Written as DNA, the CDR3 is TGTGCCAGCAGCGACGGACAGGGGAGCTCCTACGAGCAGTACTTC.

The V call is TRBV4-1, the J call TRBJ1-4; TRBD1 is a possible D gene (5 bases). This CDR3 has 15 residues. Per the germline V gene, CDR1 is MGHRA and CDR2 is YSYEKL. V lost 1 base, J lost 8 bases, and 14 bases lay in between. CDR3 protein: CASSQVAGRGEKLFF. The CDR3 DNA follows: TGCGCCAGCAGCCAAGTTGCGGGGCGCGGCGAAAAACTGTTTTTT.

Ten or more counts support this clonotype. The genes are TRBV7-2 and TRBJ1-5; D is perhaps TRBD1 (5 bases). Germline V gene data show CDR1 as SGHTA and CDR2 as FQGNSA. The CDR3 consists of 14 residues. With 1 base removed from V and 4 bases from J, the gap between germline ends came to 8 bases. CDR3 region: CASSLGQFNQPQHF. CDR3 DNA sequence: TGTGCCAGCAGCTTAGGACAGTTTAATCAGCCCCAGCATTTT.

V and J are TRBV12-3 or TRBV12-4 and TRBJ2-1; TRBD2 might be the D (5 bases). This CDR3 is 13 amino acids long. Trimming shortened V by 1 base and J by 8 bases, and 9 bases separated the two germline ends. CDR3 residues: CASSLGGNDEQFF. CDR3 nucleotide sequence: TGTGCCAGCAGTTTAGGAGGGAACGATGAGCAGTTCTTC.

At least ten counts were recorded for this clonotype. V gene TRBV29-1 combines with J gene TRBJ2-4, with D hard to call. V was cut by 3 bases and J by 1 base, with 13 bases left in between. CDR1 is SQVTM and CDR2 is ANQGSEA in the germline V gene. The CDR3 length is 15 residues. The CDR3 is CSVEWLVGAKNIQYF. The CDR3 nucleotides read TGCAGCGTTGAGTGGTTAGTCGGTGCCAAAAACATTCAGTACTTC.

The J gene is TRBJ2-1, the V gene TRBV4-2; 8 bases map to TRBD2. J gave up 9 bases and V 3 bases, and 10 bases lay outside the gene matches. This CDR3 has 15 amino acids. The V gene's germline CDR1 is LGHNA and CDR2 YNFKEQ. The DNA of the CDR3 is TGTGCCAGCAGCCAGGGCCAGCGGGAGACTGGTGAGCAGTTCTTC. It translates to CASSQGQRETGEQFF.

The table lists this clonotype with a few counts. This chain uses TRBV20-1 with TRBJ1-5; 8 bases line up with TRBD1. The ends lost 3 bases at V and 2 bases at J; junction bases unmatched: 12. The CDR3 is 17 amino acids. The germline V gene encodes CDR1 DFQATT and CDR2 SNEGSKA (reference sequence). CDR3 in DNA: TGCAGTGCTAGTCGGGAACGGGCAGGGGGCCGCAATCAGCCCCAGCATTTT. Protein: CSASRERAGGRNQPQHF.

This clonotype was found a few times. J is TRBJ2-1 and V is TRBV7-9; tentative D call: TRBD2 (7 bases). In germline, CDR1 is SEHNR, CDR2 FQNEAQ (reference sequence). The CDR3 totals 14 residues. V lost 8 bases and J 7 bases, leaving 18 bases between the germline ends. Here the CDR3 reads CASLIGGAWNEQFF. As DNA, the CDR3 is TGTGCCAGCCTCATAGGGGGGGCCTGGAATGAGCAGTTCTTC.

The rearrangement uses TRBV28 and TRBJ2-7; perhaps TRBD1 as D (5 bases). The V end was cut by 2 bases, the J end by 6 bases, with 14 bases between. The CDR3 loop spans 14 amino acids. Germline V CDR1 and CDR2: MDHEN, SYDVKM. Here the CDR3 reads CASSLIRDLGEQYF. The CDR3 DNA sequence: TGTGCCAGCAGTTTAATCAGGGATCTGGGCGAGCAGTACTTC.

The CDR3 reads CASSLEGLGTGELFF. The DNA for the CDR3 is TGTGCCAGCAGTCTGGAAGGGTTAGGCACCGGGGAGCTGTTTTTT. V usage is TRBV5-5 and J usage is TRBJ2-2, with D uncertain. This CDR3 spans 15 amino acids. Germline V gives CDR1 SGHKS, CDR2 YYEKEE (reference sequence). V gave up 5 bases and J gave up 4 bases, with 15 bases separating them. The variable domain in full, completed from reference TRBV5-5 and TRBJ2-2, reads DAGVTQSPTHLIKTRGQQVTLRCSPISGHKSVSWYQQVLGQGPQFIFQYYEKEERGRGNFPDRFSARQFPNYSSELNVNALLLGDSALYLCASSLEGLGTGELFFGEGSRLTVL.

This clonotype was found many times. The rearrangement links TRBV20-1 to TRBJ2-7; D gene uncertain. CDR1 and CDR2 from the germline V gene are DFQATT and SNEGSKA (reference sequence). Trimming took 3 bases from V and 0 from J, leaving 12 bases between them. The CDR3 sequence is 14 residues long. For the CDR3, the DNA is TGCAGTGCTAGGGGCTTGGGAACCTCCTACGAGCAGTACTTC. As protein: CSARGLGTSYEQYF.